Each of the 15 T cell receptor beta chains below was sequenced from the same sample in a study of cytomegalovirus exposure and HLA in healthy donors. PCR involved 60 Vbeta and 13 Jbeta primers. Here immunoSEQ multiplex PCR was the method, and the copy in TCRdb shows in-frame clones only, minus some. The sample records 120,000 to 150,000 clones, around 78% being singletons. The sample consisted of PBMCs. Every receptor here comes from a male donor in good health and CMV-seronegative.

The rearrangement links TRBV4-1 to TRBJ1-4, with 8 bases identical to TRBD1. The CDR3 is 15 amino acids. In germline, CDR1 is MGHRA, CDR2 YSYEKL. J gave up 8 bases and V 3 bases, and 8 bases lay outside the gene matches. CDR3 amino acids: CASSHPTGAIEKLFF. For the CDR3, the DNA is TGCGCCAGCAGCCACCCGACAGGGGCCATAGAAAAACTGTTTTTT.

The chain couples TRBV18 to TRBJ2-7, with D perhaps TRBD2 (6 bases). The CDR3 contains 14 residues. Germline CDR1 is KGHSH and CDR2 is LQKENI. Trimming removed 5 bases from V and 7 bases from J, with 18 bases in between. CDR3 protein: CASSTSGGLGEQYF. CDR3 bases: TGTGCCAGCTCAACTTCCGGGGGATTAGGAGAGCAGTACTTC. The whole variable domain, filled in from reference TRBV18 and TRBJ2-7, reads NAGVMQNPRHLVRRRGQEARLRCSPMKGHSHVYWYRQLPEEGLKFMVYLQKENIIDESGMPKERFSAEFPKEGPSILRIQQVVRGDSAAYFCASSTSGGLGEQYFGPGTRLTVT.

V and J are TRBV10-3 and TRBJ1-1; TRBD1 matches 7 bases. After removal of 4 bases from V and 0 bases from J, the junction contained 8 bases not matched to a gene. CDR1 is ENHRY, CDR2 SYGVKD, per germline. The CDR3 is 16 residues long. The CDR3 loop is CAISGGTVVMNTEAFF. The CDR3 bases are TGTGCCATCAGTGGGGGGACAGTGGTAATGAACACTGAAGCTTTCTTT.

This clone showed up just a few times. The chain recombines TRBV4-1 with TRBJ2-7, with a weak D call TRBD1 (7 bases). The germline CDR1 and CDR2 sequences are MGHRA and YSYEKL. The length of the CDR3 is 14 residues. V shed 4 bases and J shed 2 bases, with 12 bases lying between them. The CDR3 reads CASSPRDSPYEQYF. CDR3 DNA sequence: TGCGCCAGCAGCCCGCGGGACAGCCCCTACGAGCAGTACTTC.

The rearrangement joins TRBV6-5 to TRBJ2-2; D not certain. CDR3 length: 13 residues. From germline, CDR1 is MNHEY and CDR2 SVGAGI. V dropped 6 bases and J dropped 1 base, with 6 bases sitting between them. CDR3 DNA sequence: TGTGCCAGCAGGAAACAGAACACCGGGGAGCTGTTTTTT. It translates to CASRKQNTGELFF.

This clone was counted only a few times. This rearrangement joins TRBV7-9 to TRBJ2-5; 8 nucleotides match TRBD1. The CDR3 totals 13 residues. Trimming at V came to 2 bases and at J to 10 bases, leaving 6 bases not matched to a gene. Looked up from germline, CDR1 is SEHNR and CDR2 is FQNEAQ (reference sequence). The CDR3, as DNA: TGTGCCAGCAGCTTAATGGACAGGGAGCACCAGTACTTC. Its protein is CASSLMDREHQYF.

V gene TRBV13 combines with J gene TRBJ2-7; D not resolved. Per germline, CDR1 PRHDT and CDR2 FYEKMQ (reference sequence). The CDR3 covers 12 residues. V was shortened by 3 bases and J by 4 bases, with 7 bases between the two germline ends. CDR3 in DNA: TGTGCCAGCAGCTTTTGGCGGTACGAGCAGTACTTC. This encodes CASSFWRYEQYF.

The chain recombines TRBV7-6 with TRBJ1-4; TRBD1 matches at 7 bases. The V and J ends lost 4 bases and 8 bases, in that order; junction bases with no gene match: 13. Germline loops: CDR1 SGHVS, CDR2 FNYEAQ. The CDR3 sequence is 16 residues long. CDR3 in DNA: TGTGCCAGCAGCTCACATAAAGGGACAGAGGGGGAAAAACTGTTTTTT. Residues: CASSSHKGTEGEKLFF. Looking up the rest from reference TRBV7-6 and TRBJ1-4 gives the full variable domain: GAGVSQSPRYKVTKRGQDVALRCDPISGHVSLYWYRQALGQGPEFLTYFNYEAQQDKSGLPNDRFSAERPEGSISTLTIQRTEQRDSAMYRCASSSHKGTEGEKLFFGSGTQLSVL.

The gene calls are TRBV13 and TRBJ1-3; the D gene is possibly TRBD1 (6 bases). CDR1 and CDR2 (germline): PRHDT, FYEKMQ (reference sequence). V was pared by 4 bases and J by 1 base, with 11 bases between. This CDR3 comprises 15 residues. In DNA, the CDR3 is TGTGCCAGCAGCTCCGACAGGCTGTCTGGAAACACCATATATTTT. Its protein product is CASSSDRLSGNTIYF.

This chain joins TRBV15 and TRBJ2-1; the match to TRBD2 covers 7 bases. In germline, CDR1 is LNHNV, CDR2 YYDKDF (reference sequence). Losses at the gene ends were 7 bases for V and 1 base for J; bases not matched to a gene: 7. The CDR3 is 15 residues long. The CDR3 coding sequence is TGTGCCACCATATCGGCGGGAGCATCCTACAATGAGCAGTTCTTC. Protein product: CATISAGASYNEQFF.

The CDR3 bases are TGTGCCATCAGTGCTAGCGGGAGTATCTCCTACGAGCAGTACTTC. Amino acids: CAISASGSISYEQYF. This rearrangement joins TRBV10-3 to TRBJ2-7; 10 nucleotides align to TRBD2. V lost 4 bases, J lost 0 bases, and 3 bases stayed unmatched. Germline V gives CDR1 ENHRY, CDR2 SYGVKD. The CDR3 has 15 amino acids.

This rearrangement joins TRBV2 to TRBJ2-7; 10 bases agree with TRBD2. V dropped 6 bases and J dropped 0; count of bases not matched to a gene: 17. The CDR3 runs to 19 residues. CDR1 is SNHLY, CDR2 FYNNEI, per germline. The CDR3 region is CASSASGTSAGGGSYEQYF. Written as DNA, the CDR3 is TGTGCCAGCAGCGCCTCCGGGACTAGCGCGGGGGGTGGCTCCTACGAGCAGTACTTC.

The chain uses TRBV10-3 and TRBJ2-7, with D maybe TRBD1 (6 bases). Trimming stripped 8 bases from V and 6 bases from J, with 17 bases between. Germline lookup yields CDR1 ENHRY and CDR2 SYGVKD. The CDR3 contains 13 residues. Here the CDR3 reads CAIGDMAGLEQYF. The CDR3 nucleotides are TGTGCCATCGGGGACATGGCGGGCCTCGAGCAGTACTTC.

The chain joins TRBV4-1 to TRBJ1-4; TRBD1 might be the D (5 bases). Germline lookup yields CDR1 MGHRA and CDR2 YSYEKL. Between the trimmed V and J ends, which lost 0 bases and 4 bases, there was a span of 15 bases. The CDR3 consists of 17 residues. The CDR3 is CASSQEGGGWINEKLFF. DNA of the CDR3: TGCGCCAGCAGCCAAGAGGGGGGAGGGTGGATTAATGAAAAACTGTTTTTT.

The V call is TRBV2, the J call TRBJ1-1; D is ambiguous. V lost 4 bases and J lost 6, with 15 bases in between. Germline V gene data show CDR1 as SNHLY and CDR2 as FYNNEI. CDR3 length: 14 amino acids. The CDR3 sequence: CASSGFGLFAEAFF. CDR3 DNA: TGTGCCAGCAGTGGATTCGGGTTGTTCGCTGAAGCTTTCTTT.